Sequencing of this T cell receptor (beta chain) was carried out in a study of blood T cell repertoires in COVID-19. Across the whole study: The United States, Italy and Spain were the sources of the acute and convalescent COVID-19 samples.

As handled by the study authors: Amplification with reference gene primers provided the estimates of nucleated cell counts. Clones were sequenced by immunoSEQ multiplex PCR, and TCRdb holds only the in-frame ones, with some missing. V and J calls and clone size are as listed in that table; D and trimming were resolved from the DNA. The sample records approximately 96,000 clones, more than 70% being singletons. Losses at the gene ends were 4 bases for V and 2 bases for J; bases not matched to a gene: 3. From germline, CDR1 is SEHNR and CDR2 FQNEAQ (reference sequence). This CDR3 spans 14 amino acids. This chain links TRBV7-9 with TRBJ2-3, with TRBD2 matching 7 bases. Sequences were obtained from peripheral blood. This receptor was obtained from a woman over 75 with acute or convalescent COVID-19. The CDR3 sequence: CASSYRDYTDTQYF. In nucleotides, the CDR3 is TGTGCCAGCAGCTACCGGGACTACACAGATACGCAGTATTTT.